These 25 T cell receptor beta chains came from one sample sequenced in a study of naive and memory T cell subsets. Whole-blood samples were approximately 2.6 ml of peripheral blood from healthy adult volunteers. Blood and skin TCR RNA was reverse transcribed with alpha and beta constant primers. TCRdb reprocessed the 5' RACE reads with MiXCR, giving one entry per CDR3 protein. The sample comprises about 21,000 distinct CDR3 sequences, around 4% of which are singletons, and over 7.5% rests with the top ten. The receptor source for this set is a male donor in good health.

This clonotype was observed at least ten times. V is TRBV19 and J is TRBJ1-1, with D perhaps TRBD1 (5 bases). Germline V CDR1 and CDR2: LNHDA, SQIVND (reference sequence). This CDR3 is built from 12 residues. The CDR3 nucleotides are TGTGCGACAGTATCGGGGAACACTGAAGCTTTCTTT. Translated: CATVSGNTEAFF.

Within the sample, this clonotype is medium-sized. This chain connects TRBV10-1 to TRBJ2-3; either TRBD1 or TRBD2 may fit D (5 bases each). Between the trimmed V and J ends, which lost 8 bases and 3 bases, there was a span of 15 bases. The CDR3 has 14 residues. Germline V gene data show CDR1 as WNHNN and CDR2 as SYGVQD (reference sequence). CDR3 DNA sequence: TGCGCCAGCCGACCGTTGGGGGAAACAGATACGCAGTATTTT. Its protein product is CASRPLGETDTQYF.

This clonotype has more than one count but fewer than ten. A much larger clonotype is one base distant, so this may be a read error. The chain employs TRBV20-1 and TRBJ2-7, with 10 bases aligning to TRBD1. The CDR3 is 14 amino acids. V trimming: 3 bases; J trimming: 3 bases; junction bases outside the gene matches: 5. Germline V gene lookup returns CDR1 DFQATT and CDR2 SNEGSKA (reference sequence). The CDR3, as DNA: TGCAGTGCTAGTCCCTGGGACAGGGGCTACGAGCAGTACTTC. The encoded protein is CSASPWDRGYEQYF.

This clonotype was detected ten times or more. In DNA form, the CDR3 reads TGTGCCAGCAGCTGGGGGACTAGCGGGGGGAAGGGGAATACGCAGTATTTT. Translated, it gives CASSWGTSGGKGNTQYF. The rearrangement joins TRBV7-2 to TRBJ2-3; 15 positions agree with TRBD2. CDR3 length: 17 amino acids. Trimming took 4 bases from V and 7 from J; bases not matched to a gene: 9. Germline values: CDR1 SGHTA, CDR2 FQGNSA.

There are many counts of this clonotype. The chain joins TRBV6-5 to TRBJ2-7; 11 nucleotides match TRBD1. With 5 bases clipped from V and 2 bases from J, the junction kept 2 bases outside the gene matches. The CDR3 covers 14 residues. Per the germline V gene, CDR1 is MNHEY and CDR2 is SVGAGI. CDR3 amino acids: CASSTDRGPYEQYF. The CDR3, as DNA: TGTGCCAGCAGTACGGACAGGGGGCCCTACGAGCAGTACTTC.

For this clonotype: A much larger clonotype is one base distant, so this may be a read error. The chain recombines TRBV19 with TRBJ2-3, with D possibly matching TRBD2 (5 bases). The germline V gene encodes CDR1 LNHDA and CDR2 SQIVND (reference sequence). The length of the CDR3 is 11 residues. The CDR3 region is CAGRVADTQYF. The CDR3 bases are TGTGCCGGTAGGGTAGCGGATACGCAGTATTTT.

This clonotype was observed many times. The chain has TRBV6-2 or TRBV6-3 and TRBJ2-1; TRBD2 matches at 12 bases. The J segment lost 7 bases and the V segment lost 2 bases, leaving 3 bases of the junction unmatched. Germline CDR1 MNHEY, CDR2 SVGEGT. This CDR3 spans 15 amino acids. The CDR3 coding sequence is TGTGCCAGCAGTTACGGACTAGCGGGGAGTAATGAGCAGTTCTTC. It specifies CASSYGLAGSNEQFF.

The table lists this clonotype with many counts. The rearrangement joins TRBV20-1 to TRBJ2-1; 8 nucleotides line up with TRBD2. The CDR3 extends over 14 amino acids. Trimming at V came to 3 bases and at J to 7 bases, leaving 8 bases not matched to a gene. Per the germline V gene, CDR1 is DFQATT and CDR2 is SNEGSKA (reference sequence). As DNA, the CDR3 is TGCAGTGCTAGTCACCCCATAGCGGGGAATGAGCAGTTCTTC. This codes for CSASHPIAGNEQFF.

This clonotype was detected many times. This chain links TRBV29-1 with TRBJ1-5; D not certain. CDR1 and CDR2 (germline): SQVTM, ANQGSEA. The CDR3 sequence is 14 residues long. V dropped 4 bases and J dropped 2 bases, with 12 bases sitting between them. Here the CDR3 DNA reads TGCAGCGTTGTATCTGGTGTTGGCAATCAGCCCCAGCATTTT. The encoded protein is CSVVSGVGNQPQHF.

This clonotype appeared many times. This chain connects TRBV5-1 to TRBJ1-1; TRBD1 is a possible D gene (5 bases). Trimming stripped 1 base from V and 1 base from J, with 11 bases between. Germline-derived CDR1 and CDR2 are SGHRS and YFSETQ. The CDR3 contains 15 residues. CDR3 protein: CASSLLMGGNTEAFF. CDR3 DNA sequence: TGCGCCAGCAGCTTGCTCATGGGGGGGAACACTGAAGCTTTCTTT. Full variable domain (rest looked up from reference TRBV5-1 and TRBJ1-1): KAGVTQTPRYLIKTRGQQVTLSCSPISGHRSVSWYQQTPGQGLQFLFEYFSETQRNKGNFPGRFSGRQFSNSRSEMNVSTLELGDSALYLCASSLLMGGNTEAFFGQGTRLTVV.

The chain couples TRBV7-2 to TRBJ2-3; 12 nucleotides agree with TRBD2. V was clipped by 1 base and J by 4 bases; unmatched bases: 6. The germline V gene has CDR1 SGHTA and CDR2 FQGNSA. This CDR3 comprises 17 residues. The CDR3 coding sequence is TGTGCCAGCAGCTTAGAGTTCCTAGCGGGGGGGCCAGATACGCAGTATTTT. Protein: CASSLEFLAGGPDTQYF.

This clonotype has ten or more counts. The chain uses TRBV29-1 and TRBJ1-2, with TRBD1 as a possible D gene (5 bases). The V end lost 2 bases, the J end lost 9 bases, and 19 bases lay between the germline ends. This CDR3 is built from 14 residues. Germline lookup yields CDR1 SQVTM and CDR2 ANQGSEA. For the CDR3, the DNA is TGCAGCGTTGAAAGTGGGGGGGGTACCGATCGCTACACCTTC. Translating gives CSVESGGGTDRYTF.

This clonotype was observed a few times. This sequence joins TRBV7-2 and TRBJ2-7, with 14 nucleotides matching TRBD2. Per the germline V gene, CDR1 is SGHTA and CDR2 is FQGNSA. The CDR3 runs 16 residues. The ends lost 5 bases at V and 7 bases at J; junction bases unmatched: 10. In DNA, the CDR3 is TGTGCCAGCAGCACGACTAGCGGGAGGGCCTTGCCGGAGCAGTACTTC. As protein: CASSTTSGRALPEQYF.

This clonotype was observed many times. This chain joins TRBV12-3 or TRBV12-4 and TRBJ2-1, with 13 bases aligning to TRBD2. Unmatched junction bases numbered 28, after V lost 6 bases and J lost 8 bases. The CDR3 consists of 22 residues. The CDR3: CASRNRAATGTPGLAGAYEQFF. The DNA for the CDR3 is TGTGCCAGCAGGAACCGCGCGGCGACAGGGACGCCAGGACTAGCGGGAGCTTATGAGCAGTTCTTC.

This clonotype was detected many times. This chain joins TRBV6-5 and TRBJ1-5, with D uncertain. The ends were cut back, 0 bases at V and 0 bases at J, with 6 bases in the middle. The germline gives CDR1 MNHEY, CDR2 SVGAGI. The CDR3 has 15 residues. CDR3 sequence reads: CASSYSTASNQPQHF. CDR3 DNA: TGTGCCAGCAGTTACTCCACAGCTAGCAATCAGCCCCAGCATTTT.

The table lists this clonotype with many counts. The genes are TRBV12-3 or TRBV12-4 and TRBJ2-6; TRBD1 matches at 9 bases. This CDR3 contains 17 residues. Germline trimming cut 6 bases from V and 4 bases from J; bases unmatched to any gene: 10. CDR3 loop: CASSHPTGGAGANVLTF. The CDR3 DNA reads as TGTGCCAGCAGCCATCCCACAGGGGGCGCAGGGGCCAACGTCCTGACTTTC.

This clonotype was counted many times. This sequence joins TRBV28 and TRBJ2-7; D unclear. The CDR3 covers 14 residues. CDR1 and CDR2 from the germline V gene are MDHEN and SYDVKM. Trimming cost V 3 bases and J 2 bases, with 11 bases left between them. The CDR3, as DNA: TGTGCCAGCAGTTTTGGTACCAGGACCTACGAGCAGTACTTC. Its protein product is CASSFGTRTYEQYF.

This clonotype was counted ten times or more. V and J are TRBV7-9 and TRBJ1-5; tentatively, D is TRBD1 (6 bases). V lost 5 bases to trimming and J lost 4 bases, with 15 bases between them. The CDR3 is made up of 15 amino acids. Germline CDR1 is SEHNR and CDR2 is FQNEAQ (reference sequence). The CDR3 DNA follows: TGTGCCAGCAGCCTTCAGGACAGACCGAATCAGCCCCAGCATTTT. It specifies CASSLQDRPNQPQHF.

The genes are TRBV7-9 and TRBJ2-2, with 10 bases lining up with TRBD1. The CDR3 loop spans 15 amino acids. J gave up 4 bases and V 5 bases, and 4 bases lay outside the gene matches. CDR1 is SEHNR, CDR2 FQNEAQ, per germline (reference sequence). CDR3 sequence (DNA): TGTGCCAGCAGCCCGGGACAGGGGATCACCGGGGAGCTGTTTTTT. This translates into CASSPGQGITGELFF.

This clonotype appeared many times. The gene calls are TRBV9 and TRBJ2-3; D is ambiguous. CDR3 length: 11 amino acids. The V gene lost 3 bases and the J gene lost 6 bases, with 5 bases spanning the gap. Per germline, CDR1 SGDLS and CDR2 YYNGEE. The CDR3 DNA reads TGTGCCAGCAGCGATGTGGATACGCAGTATTTT. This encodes CASSDVDTQYF.

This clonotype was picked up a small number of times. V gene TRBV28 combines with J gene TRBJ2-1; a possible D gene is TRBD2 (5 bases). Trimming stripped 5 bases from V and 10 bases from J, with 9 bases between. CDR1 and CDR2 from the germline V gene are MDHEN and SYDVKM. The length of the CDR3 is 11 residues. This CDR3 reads CASSQDWEQFF. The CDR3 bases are TGTGCCAGCAGTCAGGACTGGGAGCAGTTCTTC.

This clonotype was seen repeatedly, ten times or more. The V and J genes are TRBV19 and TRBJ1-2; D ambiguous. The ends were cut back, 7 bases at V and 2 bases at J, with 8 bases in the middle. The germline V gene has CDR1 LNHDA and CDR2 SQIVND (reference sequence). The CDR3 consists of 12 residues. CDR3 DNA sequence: TGTGCCAGTACCCCCTCCAACTATGGCTACACCTTC. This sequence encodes CASTPSNYGYTF. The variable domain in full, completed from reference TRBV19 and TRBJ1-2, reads DGGITQSPKYLFRKEGQNVTLSCEQNLNHDAMYWYRQDPGQGLRLIYYSQIVNDFQKGDIAEGYSVSREKKESFPLTVTSAQKNPTAFYLCASTPSNYGYTFGSGTRLTVV.

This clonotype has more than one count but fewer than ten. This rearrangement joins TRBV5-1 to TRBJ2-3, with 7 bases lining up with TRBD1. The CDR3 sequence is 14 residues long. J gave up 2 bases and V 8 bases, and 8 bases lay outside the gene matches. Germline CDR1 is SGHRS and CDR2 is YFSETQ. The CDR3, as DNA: TGCGCCAGTATGAAACAGGGGAACACAGATACGCAGTATTTT. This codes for CASMKQGNTDTQYF.

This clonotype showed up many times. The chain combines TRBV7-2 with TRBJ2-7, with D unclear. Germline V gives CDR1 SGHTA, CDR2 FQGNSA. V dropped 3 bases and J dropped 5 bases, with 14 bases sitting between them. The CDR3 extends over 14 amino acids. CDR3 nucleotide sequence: TGTGCCAGCAGCTTCGGGCTCACGGAGAACGAGCAGTACTTC. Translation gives CASSFGLTENEQYF.

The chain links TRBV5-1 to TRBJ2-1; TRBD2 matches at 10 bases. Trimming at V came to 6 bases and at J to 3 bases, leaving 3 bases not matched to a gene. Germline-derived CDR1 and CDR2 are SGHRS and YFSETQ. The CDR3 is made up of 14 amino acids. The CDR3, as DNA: TGCGCCAGCAAACTAGCGGGGTACTACAATGAGCAGTTCTTC. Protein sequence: CASKLAGYYNEQFF.